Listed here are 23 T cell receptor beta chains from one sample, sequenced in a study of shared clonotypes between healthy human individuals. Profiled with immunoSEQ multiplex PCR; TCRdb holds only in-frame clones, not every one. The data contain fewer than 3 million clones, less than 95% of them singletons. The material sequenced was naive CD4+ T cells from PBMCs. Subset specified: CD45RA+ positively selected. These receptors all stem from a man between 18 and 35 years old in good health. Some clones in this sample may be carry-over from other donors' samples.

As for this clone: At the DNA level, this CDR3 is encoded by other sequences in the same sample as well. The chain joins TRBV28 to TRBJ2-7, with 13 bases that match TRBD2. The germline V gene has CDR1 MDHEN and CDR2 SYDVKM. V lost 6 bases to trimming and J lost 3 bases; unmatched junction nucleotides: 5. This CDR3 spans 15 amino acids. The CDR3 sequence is CASSPRTSGSYEQYF. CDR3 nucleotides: TGTGCCAGCAGCCCTAGGACTAGCGGGAGCTACGAGCAGTACTTC.

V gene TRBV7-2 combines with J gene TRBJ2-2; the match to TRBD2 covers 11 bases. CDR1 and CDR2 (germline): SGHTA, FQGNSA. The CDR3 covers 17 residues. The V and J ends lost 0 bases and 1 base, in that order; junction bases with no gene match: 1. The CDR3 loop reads CASSLAGLAVNTGELFF. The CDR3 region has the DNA TGTGCCAGCAGCTTAGCGGGACTAGCGGTGAACACCGGGGAGCTGTTTTTT.

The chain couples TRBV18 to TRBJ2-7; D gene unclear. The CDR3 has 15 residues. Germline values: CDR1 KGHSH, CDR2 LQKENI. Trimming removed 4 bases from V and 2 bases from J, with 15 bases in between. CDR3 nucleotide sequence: TGTGCCAGCTCACTTATGTTGGGGATCCCCTACGAGCAGTACTTC. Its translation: CASSLMLGIPYEQYF.

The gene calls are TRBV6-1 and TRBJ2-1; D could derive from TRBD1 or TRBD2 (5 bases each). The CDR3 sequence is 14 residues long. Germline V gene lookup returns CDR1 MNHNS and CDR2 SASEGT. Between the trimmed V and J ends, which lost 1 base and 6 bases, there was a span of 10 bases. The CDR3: CASSEGGASNEQFF. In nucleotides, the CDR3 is TGTGCCAGCAGTGAAGGAGGGGCGAGCAATGAGCAGTTCTTC.

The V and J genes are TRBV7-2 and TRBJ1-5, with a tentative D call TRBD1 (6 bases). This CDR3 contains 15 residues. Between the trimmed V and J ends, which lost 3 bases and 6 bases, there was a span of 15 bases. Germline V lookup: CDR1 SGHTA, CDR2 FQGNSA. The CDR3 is CASSFATARGQPQHF. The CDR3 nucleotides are TGTGCCAGCAGCTTTGCGACAGCCAGGGGTCAGCCCCAGCATTTT.

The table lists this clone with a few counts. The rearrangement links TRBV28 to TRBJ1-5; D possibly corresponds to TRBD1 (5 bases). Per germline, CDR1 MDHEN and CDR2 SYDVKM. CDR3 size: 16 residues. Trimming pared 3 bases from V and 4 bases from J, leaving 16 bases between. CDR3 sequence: CASSFPGQAYNQPQHF. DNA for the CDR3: TGTGCCAGCAGTTTCCCGGGGCAGGCTTATAATCAGCCCCAGCATTTT.

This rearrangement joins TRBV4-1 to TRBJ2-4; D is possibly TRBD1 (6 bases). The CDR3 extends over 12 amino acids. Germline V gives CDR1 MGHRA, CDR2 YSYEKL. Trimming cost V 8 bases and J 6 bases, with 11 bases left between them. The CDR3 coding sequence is TGCGCCAGCGCAGGACAGATAAACATTCAGTACTTC. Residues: CASAGQINIQYF.

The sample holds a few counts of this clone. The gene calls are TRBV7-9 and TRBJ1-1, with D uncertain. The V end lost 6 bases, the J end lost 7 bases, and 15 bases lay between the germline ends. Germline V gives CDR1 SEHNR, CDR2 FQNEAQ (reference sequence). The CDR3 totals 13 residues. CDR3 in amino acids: CASRTTVGDEAFF. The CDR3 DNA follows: TGTGCCAGCAGAACTACAGTGGGAGATGAAGCTTTCTTT.

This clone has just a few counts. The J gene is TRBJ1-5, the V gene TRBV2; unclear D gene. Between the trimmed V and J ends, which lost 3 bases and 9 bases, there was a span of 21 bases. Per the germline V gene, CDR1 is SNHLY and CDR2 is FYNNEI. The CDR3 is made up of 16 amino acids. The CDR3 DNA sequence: TGTGCCAGCAGTGAGATGTCAGGAGGTTCCAATTGGCCCCAGCATTTT. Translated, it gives CASSEMSGGSNWPQHF.

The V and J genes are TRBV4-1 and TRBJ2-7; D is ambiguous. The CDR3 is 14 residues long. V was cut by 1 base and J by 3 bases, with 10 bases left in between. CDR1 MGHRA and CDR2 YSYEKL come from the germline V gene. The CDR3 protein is CASSQAPEVYEQYF. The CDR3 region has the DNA TGCGCCAGCAGCCAAGCCCCTGAGGTCTACGAGCAGTACTTC.

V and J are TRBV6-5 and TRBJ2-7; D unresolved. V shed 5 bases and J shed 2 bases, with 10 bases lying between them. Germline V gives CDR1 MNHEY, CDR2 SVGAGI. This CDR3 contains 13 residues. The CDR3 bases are TGTGCCAGCAGTGACCGGCAACCCTACGAGCAGTACTTC. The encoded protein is CASSDRQPYEQYF.

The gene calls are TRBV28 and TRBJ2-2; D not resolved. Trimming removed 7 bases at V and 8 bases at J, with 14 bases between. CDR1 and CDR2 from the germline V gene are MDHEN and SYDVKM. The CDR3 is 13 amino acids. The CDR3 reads CASIQYHGGELFF. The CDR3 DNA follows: TGTGCCAGCATCCAATACCACGGGGGGGAGCTGTTTTTT.

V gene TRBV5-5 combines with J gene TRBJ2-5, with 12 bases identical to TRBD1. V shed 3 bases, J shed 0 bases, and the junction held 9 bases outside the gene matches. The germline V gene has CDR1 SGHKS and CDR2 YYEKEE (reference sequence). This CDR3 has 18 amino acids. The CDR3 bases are TGTGCCAGCAGCTGGCGGGACAGGGGGCTTCCGTACCAAGAGACCCAGTACTTC. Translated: CASSWRDRGLPYQETQYF.

This chain's CDR3 is CASSRGADAPDTQYF. The CDR3 DNA is TGTGCCAGCAGCCGGGGGGCGGACGCACCAGATACGCAGTATTTT. The chain uses TRBV7-3 and TRBJ2-3, with D possibly being TRBD2 (7 bases). The germline V gene has CDR1 SGHTA and CDR2 FQGTGA. There are 15 residues in the CDR3. V lost 5 bases to trimming and J lost 4 bases, with 16 bases between them.

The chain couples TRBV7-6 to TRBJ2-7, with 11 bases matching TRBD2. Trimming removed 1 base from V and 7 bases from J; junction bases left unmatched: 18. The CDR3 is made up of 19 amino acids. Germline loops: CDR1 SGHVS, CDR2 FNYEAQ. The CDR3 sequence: CASSLGGLRGASGRREQYF. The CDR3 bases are TGTGCCAGCAGCTTAGGGGGACTTCGGGGAGCTAGCGGGAGGAGGGAGCAGTACTTC.

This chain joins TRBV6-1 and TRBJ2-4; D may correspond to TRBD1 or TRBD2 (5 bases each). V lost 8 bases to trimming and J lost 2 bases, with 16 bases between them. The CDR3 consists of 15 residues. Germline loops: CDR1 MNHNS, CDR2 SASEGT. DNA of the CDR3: TGTGCCAGCTGCCGGGACGTCGGAACCAAAAACATTCAGTACTTC. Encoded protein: CASCRDVGTKNIQYF.

The CDR3: CASSLILGGSTDTQYF. CDR3 DNA: TGTGCCAGCAGCTTGATTCTCGGGGGAAGCACAGATACGCAGTATTTT. This chain connects TRBV7-2 to TRBJ2-3; D perhaps matches TRBD2 (6 bases). Trimming removed 3 bases from V and 0 bases from J, with 13 bases in between. This CDR3 spans 16 amino acids. In germline, CDR1 is SGHTA, CDR2 FQGNSA.

The CDR3, as DNA: TGCAGCGACCCAGTCGCGAACACCGGGGAGCTGTTTTTT. The encoded protein is CSDPVANTGELFF. The V call is TRBV29-1, the J call TRBJ2-2; D is uncertain. The ends were cut back, 7 bases at V and 0 bases at J, with 9 bases in the middle. This CDR3 has 13 amino acids. Germline CDR1 and CDR2: SQVTM and ANQGSEA.

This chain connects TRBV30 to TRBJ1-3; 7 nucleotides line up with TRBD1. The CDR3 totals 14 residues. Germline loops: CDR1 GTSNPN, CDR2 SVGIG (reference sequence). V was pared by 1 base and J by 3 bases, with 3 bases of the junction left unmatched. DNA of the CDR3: TGTGCCTGGAGTGAGGGGGCCTTTGGAAACACCATATATTTT. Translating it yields CAWSEGAFGNTIYF.

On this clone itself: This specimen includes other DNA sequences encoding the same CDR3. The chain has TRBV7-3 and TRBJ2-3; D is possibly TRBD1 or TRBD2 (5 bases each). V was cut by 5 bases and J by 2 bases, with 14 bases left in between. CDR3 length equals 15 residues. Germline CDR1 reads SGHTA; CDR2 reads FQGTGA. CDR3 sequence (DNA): TGTGCCAGCAGCCTCTCTGGGGGTTCCACAGATACGCAGTATTTT. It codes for CASSLSGGSTDTQYF.

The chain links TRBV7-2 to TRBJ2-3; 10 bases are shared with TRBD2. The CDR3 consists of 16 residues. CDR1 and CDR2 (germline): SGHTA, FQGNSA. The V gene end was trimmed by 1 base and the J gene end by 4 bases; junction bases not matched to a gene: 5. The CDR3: CASSLGLAGASDTQYF. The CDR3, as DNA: TGTGCCAGCAGCTTAGGGCTAGCGGGAGCATCAGATACGCAGTATTTT.

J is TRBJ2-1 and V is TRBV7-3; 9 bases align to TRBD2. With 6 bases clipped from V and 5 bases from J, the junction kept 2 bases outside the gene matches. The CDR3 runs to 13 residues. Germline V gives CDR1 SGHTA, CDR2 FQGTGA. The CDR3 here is CASRAGGDNEQFF. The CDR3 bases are TGTGCCAGCAGAGCGGGAGGAGACAATGAGCAGTTCTTC.

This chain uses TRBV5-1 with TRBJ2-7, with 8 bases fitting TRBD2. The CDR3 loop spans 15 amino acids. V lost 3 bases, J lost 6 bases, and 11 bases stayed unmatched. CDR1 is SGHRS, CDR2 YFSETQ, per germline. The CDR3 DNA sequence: TGCGCCAGCAGCTACTTAGCGGGACAATCAGGCGAGCAGTACTTC. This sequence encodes CASSYLAGQSGEQYF.